This record covers a single T cell receptor (beta chain). This receptor's antigen is unknown. Within one base of it there is no much larger clone, and no base qualities were kept. Cut back by 2 bases and 2 bases, the V and J ends lie 11 bases apart. CDR3 length: 15 amino acids, cysteine to phenylalanine. CDR3 DNA is the only sequence kept; it has 45 bases, read in frame from the first base. The germline V gene encodes CDR1 MNHEY and CDR2 SVGAGI. Genomic DNA was extracted from sorted cells for sequencing of the TCRbeta CDR3 region. The immunoSEQ Assay was used for sequencing of TCRbeta CDR3 regions. TCRdb took over this immuneACCESS table, retaining in-frame rearrangements with V and J assigned. Such tables are incomplete; in checked studies, under half of the missing clones stem from an unresolved V gene, and the remainder is unexplained. Here the sample has approximately 60,000 clones; more than 75% occur a single time. Together, the top ten hold approximately 2.2% of the sample.

The trial excluded patients who had a history of autoimmune disease or were on systemic immunosuppression. Peripheral blood for TCR sequencing was drawn from every dose cohort at baseline, at cycle 4 day 1 and at cycle 7 day 1. The samples were taken from a phase I, first-in-human, multicenter, open-label dose-escalation trial of ivuxolimab. Adults with locally advanced or metastatic melanoma, renal cell carcinoma, hepatocellular carcinoma or head and neck squamous cell carcinoma were enrolled in the trial. CD4+ and CD8+ T cells were sorted separately from peripheral blood before TCR sequencing. This record belongs to a study of OX40 agonist ivuxolimab in advanced cancers. Some background on the complete study: Ivuxolimab, which targeted the costimulatory receptor OX40 (CD134), was an agonistic, fully human IgG2 monoclonal antibody. Of the 50 to 55 patients in dose escalation, approximately 20 had hepatocellular carcinoma, some 15 had melanoma, 9 had renal cell carcinoma and 9 had head and neck cancer. Intravenous ivuxolimab was administered to patients every 2 weeks at six dose levels: 0.01, 0.1, 0.3, 1.5, 3 and 10 mg/kg. In the dose-escalation cohort, around 80% of patients were male, and the mean age was roughly 60 years with a range of roughly 20 to 85. Peripheral TCRbeta sequencing aimed to test whether ivuxolimab altered TCR sequence diversity and caused clonal T-cell expansion. Patients were allowed to have had prior anti-PD-1, anti-PD-L1 or anti-CTLA-4 therapy, and around two fifths of the dose-escalation patients had been treated with checkpoint inhibitors. Three dose-escalation patients achieved partial responses, one with hepatocellular carcinoma and two with cutaneous melanoma. The paper reports the monotherapy dose-escalation portion (N of about 50 patients) of the phase I ivuxolimab trial.

Results and caveats for the whole study, not just this receptor: Partial responders in the 0.1-3.0 mg/kg groups had among the lowest normalized peripheral clonal expansion, especially among CD8+ T cells. Low levels of normalized T-cell clonal expansion were also seen in some nonresponding patients. Which antigens the clonally expanded peripheral T cells were specific for was not determined. At doses from 0.1 to 3.0 mg/kg, clonal expansion was seen in both CD4+ and CD8+ blood T cells between baseline and week 6. After ivuxolimab, more expanded clones were found on average in CD8+ T cells than in CD4+ T cells.

Material: CD4+ or CD8+ T cells sorted from blood, obtained in a trial of the OX40 agonist ivuxolimab. The rearranged chain carries TRBV6-5 and TRBJ2-3, and perhaps TRBD2 as D gene, on 6 matching bases. This clonotype was sampled from an adult with an advanced solid tumor such as melanoma, head and neck, liver or kidney cancer. The CDR3 here reads CASSYGGVSTDTQYF. The sequence in DNA is TGTGCCAGCAGTTACGGAGGGGTCTCCACAGATACGCAGTATTTT.